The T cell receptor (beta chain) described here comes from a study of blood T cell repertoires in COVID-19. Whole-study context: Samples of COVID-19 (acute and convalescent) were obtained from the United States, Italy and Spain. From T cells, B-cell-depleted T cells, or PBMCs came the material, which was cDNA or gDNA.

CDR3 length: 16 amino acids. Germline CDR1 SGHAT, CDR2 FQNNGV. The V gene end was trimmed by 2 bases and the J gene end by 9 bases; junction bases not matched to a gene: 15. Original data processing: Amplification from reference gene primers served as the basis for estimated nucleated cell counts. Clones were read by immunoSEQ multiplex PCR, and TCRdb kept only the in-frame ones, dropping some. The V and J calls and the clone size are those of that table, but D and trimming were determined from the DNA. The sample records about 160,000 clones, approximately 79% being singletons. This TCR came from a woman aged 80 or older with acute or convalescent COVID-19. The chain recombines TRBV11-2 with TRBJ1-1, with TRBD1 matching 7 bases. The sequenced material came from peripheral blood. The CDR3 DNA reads TGTGCCAGCAGCTTAAGGATGGGCAGGGGGTTCCCCAAAGCTTTCTTT. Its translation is CASSLRMGRGFPKAFF.